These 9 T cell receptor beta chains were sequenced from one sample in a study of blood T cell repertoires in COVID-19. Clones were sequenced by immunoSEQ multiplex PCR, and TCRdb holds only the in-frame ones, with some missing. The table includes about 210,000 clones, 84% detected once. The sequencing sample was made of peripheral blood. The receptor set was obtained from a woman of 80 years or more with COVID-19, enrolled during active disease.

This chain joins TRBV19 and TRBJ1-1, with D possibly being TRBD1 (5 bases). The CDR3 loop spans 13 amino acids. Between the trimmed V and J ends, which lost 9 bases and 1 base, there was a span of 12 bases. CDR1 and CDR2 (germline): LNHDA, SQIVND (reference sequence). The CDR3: CASRADRNTEAFF. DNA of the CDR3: TGTGCCAGCAGGGCCGACCGGAACACTGAAGCTTTCTTT. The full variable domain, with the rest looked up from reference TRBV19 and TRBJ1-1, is DGGITQSPKYLFRKEGQNVTLSCEQNLNHDAMYWYRQDPGQGLRLIYYSQIVNDFQKGDIAEGYSVSREKKESFPLTVTSAQKNPTAFYLCASRADRNTEAFFGQGTRLTVV.

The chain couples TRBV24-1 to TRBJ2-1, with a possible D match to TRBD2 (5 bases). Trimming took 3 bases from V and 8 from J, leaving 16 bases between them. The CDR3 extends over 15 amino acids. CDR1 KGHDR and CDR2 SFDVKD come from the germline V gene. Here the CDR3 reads CATSDPQRFQDEQFF. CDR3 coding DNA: TGTGCCACCAGTGATCCCCAGCGGTTCCAGGATGAGCAGTTCTTC.

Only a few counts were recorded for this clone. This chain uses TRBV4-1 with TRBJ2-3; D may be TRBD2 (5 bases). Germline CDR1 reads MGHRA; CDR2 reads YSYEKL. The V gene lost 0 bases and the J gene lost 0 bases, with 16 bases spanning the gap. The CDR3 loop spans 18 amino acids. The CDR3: CASSQDTGGRTSTDTQYF. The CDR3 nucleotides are TGCGCCAGCAGCCAAGATACGGGTGGGAGAACTAGCACAGATACGCAGTATTTT.

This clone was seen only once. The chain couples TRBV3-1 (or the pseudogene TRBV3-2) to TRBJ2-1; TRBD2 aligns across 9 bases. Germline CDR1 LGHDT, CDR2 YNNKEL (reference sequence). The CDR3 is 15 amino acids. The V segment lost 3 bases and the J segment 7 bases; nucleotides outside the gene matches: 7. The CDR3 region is CASSHSSGGQNEQFF. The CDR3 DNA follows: TGTGCCAGCAGCCATTCCAGCGGGGGGCAGAATGAGCAGTTCTTC.

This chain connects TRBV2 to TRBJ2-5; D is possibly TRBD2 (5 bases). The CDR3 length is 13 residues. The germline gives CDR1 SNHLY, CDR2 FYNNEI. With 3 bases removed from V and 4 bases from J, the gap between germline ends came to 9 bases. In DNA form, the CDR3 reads TGTGCCAGCAGTGAGGCGGGTCTAGAGACCCAGTACTTC. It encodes CASSEAGLETQYF.

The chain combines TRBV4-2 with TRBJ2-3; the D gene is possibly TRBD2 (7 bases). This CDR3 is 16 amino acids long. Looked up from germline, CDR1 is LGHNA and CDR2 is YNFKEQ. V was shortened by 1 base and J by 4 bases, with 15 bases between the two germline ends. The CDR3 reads CASSQVGGGLSDTQYF. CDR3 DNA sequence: TGTGCCAGCAGCCAAGTAGGGGGGGGGCTTTCAGATACGCAGTATTTT.

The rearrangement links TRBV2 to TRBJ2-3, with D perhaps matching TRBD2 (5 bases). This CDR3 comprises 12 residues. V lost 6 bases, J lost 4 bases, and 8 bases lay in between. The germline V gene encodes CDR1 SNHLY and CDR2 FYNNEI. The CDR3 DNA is TGTGCCAGCAGGGGGAGCCCAGATACGCAGTATTTT. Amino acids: CASRGSPDTQYF.

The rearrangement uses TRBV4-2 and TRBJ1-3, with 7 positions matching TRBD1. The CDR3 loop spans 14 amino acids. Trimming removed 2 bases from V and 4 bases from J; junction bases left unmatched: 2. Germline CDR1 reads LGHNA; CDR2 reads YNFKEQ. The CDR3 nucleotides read TGTGCCAGCAGCCAACCGGACAGGGGAAACACCATATATTTT. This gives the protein CASSQPDRGNTIYF.

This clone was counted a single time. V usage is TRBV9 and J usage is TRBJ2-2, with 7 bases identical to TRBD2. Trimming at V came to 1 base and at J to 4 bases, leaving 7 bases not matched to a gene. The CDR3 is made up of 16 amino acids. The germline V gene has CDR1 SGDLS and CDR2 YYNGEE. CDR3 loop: CASSVTGSGVTGELFF. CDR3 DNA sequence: TGTGCCAGCAGCGTAACCGGGAGCGGGGTCACCGGGGAGCTGTTTTTT.